Listed below are T cell receptor beta chains from one sample, sequenced in a study of cytomegalovirus exposure and HLA in healthy donors. Generated by immunoSEQ multiplex PCR, the TCRdb table keeps only in-frame clones and is missing some. This sample has a few hundred thousand clones, with approximately 80% found just once. The source material was PBMCs. These receptors were obtained from a man in his forties or fifties in good health and CMV-seronegative. Both conserved end residues are part of each CDR3. A D gene is named only where the DNA matches it firmly. Clone size appears in some rows only: once, few, many, or a class for an expanded clone.

D gene,clone size,V gene,J gene,CDR3 DNA,CDR3 protein
TRBD1,once,TRBV7-2,TRBJ2-7,TGTGCCAGCAGCTTACTAGGGACAGGGACCTACGAGCAGTACTTC,CASSLLGTGTYEQYF
-,few,TRBV7-2,TRBJ2-7,TGTGCCAGCTCTAGGCCAGCCTCCTACGAGCAGTACTTC,CASSRPASYEQYF
-,-,TRBV30,TRBJ1-1,TGTGCCTGGACCGAGACAAACGAAGCTTTCTTT,CAWTETNEAFF
-,-,TRBV6-5,TRBJ1-2,TGTGCCAGCAGTTACGGAGGAGGCAGCTATGGCTACACCTTC,CASSYGGGSYGYTF
-,-,TRBV4-1,TRBJ1-4,TGCGCCAGCAGCCAAGTCGAAACAGGGAATGAAAAACTGTTTTTT,CASSQVETGNEKLFF
TRBD1,-,TRBV28,TRBJ2-7,TGTGCCAGCAGTTTTAGGACAGGGGGAATTGACTACGAGCAGTACTTC,CASSFRTGGIDYEQYF
-,-,TRBV2,TRBJ1-2,TGTGCCAGCAGTAGTCAAGCGACTAACTATGGCTACACCTTC,CASSSQATNYGYTF
TRBD1,-,TRBV7-2,TRBJ1-5,TGTGCCAGCAGCCCGACAGGGAGGAGCAATCAGCCCCAGCATTTT,CASSPTGRSNQPQHF
TRBD2,-,TRBV28,TRBJ2-1,TGTGCCAGCAGTTTAGCTAGCGGGCCTAGCTCCTACAATGAGCAGTTCTTC,CASSLASGPSSYNEQFF
-,-,TRBV11-2,TRBJ2-7,TGTGCCAGCAGCTTACGCGGGCAAACCTACGAGCAGTACTTC,CASSLRGQTYEQYF
TRBD2,-,TRBV15,TRBJ2-5,TGTGCCACCAGTGGTAGCGGGAGGTTGGAGACCCAGTACTTC,CATSGSGRLETQYF
TRBD1,-,TRBV9,TRBJ2-1,TGTGCCAGCAGCCCGCGGGGACAGGGGGCTTTAGGGCAGTTCTTC,CASSPRGQGALGQFF
-,-,TRBV29-1,TRBJ1-1,TGCAGCGTTGAAGAGACAGTGAACACTGAAGCTTTCTTT,CSVEETVNTEAFF
TRBD2,once,TRBV27,TRBJ2-7,TGTGCCAGCAGGACTAGCGGGCTAATCTCCTACGAGCAGTACTTC,CASRTSGLISYEQYF
-,-,TRBV5-1,TRBJ1-1,TGCGCCAGCAGTTTTGGGGACACTTTGAACACTGAAGCTTTCTTT,CASSFGDTLNTEAFF
-,once,TRBV29-1,TRBJ2-7,TGCAGCGCGTCTGGCGAGGGAACCTACGAGCAGTACTTC,CSASGEGTYEQYF
-,-,TRBV25-1,TRBJ2-5,TGTGCCAGCAGTCCCGAGGGGGGGGTGAAGACCCAGTACTTC,CASSPEGGVKTQYF
TRBD1,-,TRBV19,TRBJ1-2,TGTGCCACTACGCCCGCCGGGGGACAGGGGCTCTATGGCTACACCTTC,CATTPAGGQGLYGYTF
-,-,TRBV15,TRBJ2-1,TGTGCCACCAGCGGAAGACTCGGCAATGAGCAGTTCTTC,CATSGRLGNEQFF
-,-,TRBV7-2,TRBJ1-4,TGTGCCAGCTGCAGGGTTGGAGAAAAACTGTTTTTT,CASCRVGEKLFF
TRBD1,-,TRBV5-1,TRBJ2-7,TGCGCCAGCGTCCCGGGACAGGTGTACGAGCAGTACTTC,CASVPGQVYEQYF
TRBD1,-,TRBV10-3,TRBJ1-2,TGTGCCATCAGTGGCAATCCAGGGACAGGGAAAGGCTACACCTTC,CAISGNPGTGKGYTF
TRBD1,-,TRBV5-6,TRBJ2-6,TGTGCCAGCAGCTTGAAACAGGGGCTATACTCTGGGGCCAACGTCCTGACTTTC,CASSLKQGLYSGANVLTF
-,-,TRBV5-4,TRBJ2-7,TGTGCCAGCAGCCGACGCTCGAGCGGGACATCCCACGAGCAGTACTTC,CASSRRSSGTSHEQYF
TRBD1,-,TRBV14,TRBJ2-2,TGTGCCAGCAGCCCACGGACAGGGGGTATCGGGGAGCTGTTTTTT,CASSPRTGGIGELFF
TRBD1,-,TRBV5-1,TRBJ1-5,TGCGCCAGCAGCGCGACAGGGGGTGGCAATCAGCCCCAGCATTTT,CASSATGGGNQPQHF
TRBD1,-,TRBV5-1,TRBJ1-2,TGCGCCAGCAGCCCCGGGACAGGAGAGGGTGGCTACACCTTC,CASSPGTGEGGYTF
-,-,TRBV19,TRBJ1-1,TGTGCCAGTAGTCCAGATTGGGCCATTGCGGGTTGGGACACTGAAGCTTTCTTT,CASSPDWAIAGWDTEAFF
TRBD2,-,TRBV7-3,TRBJ2-1,TGTGCCAGCAGCGAAATGGTAGCGGGGAGCGGTGAGCAGTTCTTC,CASSEMVAGSGEQFF
TRBD2,few,TRBV5-6,TRBJ2-7,TGTGCCAGCAGCGGGACTAGCGGCTACGAGCAGTACTTC,CASSGTSGYEQYF
-,-,TRBV4-1,TRBJ2-1,TGCGCCAGCAGCCGGGAACAGGTCGGTGAGCAGTTCTTC,CASSREQVGEQFF
-,-,TRBV6-1,TRBJ1-1,TGTGCCAGCAAGGGAGTAAACACTGAAGCTTTCTTT,CASKGVNTEAFF
TRBD1,-,TRBV28,TRBJ1-2,TGTGCCAGCAGTCCCGGGACAGGTCACTATGGCTACACCTTC,CASSPGTGHYGYTF
-,-,TRBV9,TRBJ2-1,TGTGCCAGCAGCATTCGACTAGGAGGGGGGGTCTACAATGAGCAGTTCTTC,CASSIRLGGGVYNEQFF
TRBD2,-,TRBV29-1,TRBJ2-3,TGCAGCGTCAATAGCGGGGCTAGCACAGATACGCAGTATTTT,CSVNSGASTDTQYF
TRBD1,-,TRBV7-9,TRBJ1-1,TGTGCCAGCAGCTTAAGTAAGTACAGGGGGAGATGGACTGAAGCTTTCTTT,CASSLSKYRGRWTEAFF
TRBD2,-,TRBV5-1,TRBJ2-3,TGCGCCAGCAGCTTCCGCGGGGGGGCGGTCACAGATACGCAGTATTTT,CASSFRGGAVTDTQYF
-,-,TRBV4-1,TRBJ2-1,TGCGCCAGCAGCCAAGTAGGAGCAGCATACAATGAGCAGTTCTTC,CASSQVGAAYNEQFF
TRBD1,-,TRBV19,TRBJ1-3,TGTGGGACAGGGTCGGGAAACACCATATATTTT,CGTGSGNTIYF
TRBD1,-,TRBV11-3,TRBJ2-7,TGTGCCAGCAGCCGGGACAGCTACGAGCAGTACTTC,CASSRDSYEQYF
-,-,TRBV10-3,TRBJ2-6,TGTGCCATCAGCGACGGACAGCAAGTTTTCTCTGGGGCCAACGTCCTGACTTTC,CAISDGQQVFSGANVLTF
-,-,TRBV7-2,TRBJ2-3,TGTGCCAGCAGCCCCTCTACGCAGTATTTT,CASSPSTQYF
TRBD2,-,TRBV7-3,TRBJ2-2,TGTGCCAGCAGGCGGGAGGCAACAATCGGGGAGCTGTTTTTT,CASRREATIGELFF
-,-,TRBV7-9,TRBJ2-1,TGTGCCAGCAGCCCGTATTCAGGGGGGTCGGTCAATGAGCAGTTCTTC,CASSPYSGGSVNEQFF
TRBD1,once,TRBV10-3,TRBJ1-4,TGTGCCATCAGTGACCGGGGACAGGATAATGAAAAACTGTTTTTT,CAISDRGQDNEKLFF
-,-,TRBV11-3,TRBJ1-3,TGTGCCAGCAGCTTACGGGGGAGCTCTGGAAACACCATATATTTT,CASSLRGSSGNTIYF
TRBD1,few,TRBV5-4,TRBJ1-1,TGTGCCAGCAGCTCAGGGACAGGGTTGTTGACTGAAGCTTTCTTT,CASSSGTGLLTEAFF
-,-,TRBV7-9,TRBJ2-2,TGTGCCAGCAGCTCTTCTGCGGGTCGGGTAACCGGGGAGCTGTTTTTT,CASSSSAGRVTGELFF
-,once,TRBV7-2,TRBJ2-7,TGTGCCAGCAGCTTAGCGACAGGGACTCACTACGAGCAGTACTTC,CASSLATGTHYEQYF
-,-,TRBV27,TRBJ1-1,TGTGCCAGCAGTTTATCCGGTGTTACGAACACTGAAGCTTTCTTT,CASSLSGVTNTEAFF
-,-,TRBV4-3,TRBJ1-2,TGCGCCAGCAGCCAAGATCTACAGCCCCAGTATGGCTACACCTTC,CASSQDLQPQYGYTF
TRBD1,few,TRBV6-5,TRBJ2-7,TGTGCCAGCAGTTACGGGGGACAGGGCGAGCAGTACTTC,CASSYGGQGEQYF
-,few,TRBV7-2,TRBJ2-7,TGTGCCAGCAGCTTAAATCGCCGGGGAAATTACGAGCAGTACTTC,CASSLNRRGNYEQYF
-,-,TRBV7-2,TRBJ2-7,TGTGCCAGCAGCCCGTCGGCGGGGAACTACGAGCAGTACTTC,CASSPSAGNYEQYF
-,-,TRBV6-5,TRBJ1-2,TGTGCCAGCACCTCGGGAAACTATGGCTACACCTTC,CASTSGNYGYTF
-,few,TRBV28,TRBJ1-5,TGTGCCAGCAGTTTCCGACAGAAGAATCAGCCCCAGCATTTT,CASSFRQKNQPQHF
-,-,TRBV14,TRBJ2-7,TGTGCCAGCAGCCAAGTGGGGGCCTCCCAGTACTTC,CASSQVGASQYF
TRBD1,-,TRBV27,TRBJ1-5,TGTGCCAGCAGTTTGGGACAGGGAAGTCAGCCCCAGCATTTT,CASSLGQGSQPQHF
TRBD2,-,TRBV30,TRBJ2-1,TGTGCCTGGAGTGTAAGTCCGGGGGGGGAGGGGATTTTCTACAATGAGCAGTTCTTC,CAWSVSPGGEGIFYNEQFF
TRBD2,few,TRBV18,TRBJ2-5,TGTGCCAGCTCACCATCTAGCGGTCAAGAGACCCAGTACTTC,CASSPSSGQETQYF